Sequencing of this T cell receptor (beta chain) was carried out in a study of technical replicates of blood from a handful of donors. V lost 1 base, J lost 1 base, and 10 bases stayed unmatched. Germline V lookup: CDR1 SGHVS, CDR2 FQNEAQ. The CDR3 extends over 19 amino acids. Method: immunoSEQ multiplex PCR; TCRdb's copy keeps in-frame clones and lacks some. The sample has under 100,000 clones; approximately 94% are singletons. Sequencing was performed on T cells isolated from PBMCs. The clonotype originates from a human donor in good health. The chain carries TRBV7-8 and TRBJ2-2; the match to TRBD2 covers 9 bases. The DNA of the CDR3 is TGTGCCAGCAGCTTAGTCAAGGGTAGCGGGGGTAAGAACACCGGGGAGCTGTTTTTT. It yields the protein CASSLVKGSGGKNTGELFF.